One sample yielded the 30 T cell receptor beta chains listed below, sequenced in a study of T cells in Graves' hyperthyroidism and ophthalmopathy. Amplified TCR beta CDR3 regions came from RNA transcripts. When the TCR CDR3 underwent first-round RT-PCR, the HTBI primer set was used. MiXCR, run by TCRdb on the multiplex PCR reads, gives a single entry per CDR3 protein. The profile covers 640,000 or so distinct CDR3 sequences, with approximately 15% appearing a single time and less than 9% taken by the ten largest. The sample comprised blood. The receptors stem from a woman between 18 and 29 years old with Graves' ophthalmopathy.

This clonotype has ten or more counts. CDR3: CASSLLGTGGNEQFF. For the CDR3, the DNA is TGTGCCAGCAGTTTATTAGGGACAGGGGGCAATGAGCAGTTCTTC. The rearrangement joins TRBV12-3 or TRBV12-4 to TRBJ2-1; 11 positions match TRBD1. V gave up 2 bases and J gave up 6 bases; unmatched junction bases: 3. The CDR3 length is 15 residues.

The CDR3 region has the DNA TGTGCCAGCAGTTCCCCGAAAATAGCGGGAGACACCGGGGAGCTGTTTTTT. It translates to CASSSPKIAGDTGELFF. The genes are TRBV27 and TRBJ2-2, with 9 bases aligning to TRBD2. Losses at the gene ends were 4 bases for V and 3 bases for J; bases not matched to a gene: 9. Germline loops: CDR1 MNHEY, CDR2 SMNVEV (reference sequence). This CDR3 region has 17 residues.

A note on this clonotype: A read error may be the cause here, since a much bigger clone is one base away. J is TRBJ2-7 and V is TRBV20-1; D unclear. Germline CDR1 DFQATT, CDR2 SNEGSKA (reference sequence). The CDR3 is made up of 12 amino acids. With 0 bases removed from V and 6 bases from J, the gap between germline ends came to 9 bases. The CDR3 here is CSARDGGREQYF. The CDR3 nucleotides are TGCAGTGCTAGAGATGGCGGTCGCGAGCAGTACTTC.

This clonotype has at least ten counts. This chain uses TRBV7-9 with TRBJ2-5; 7 bases are shared with TRBD1. Germline CDR1 reads SEHNR; CDR2 reads FQNEAQ (reference sequence). This CDR3 contains 14 residues. The junction had 1 base not matched to a gene; V was cut back by 0 bases and J by 3 bases. As DNA, the CDR3 is TGTGCCAGCAGCTTAGCAGGGACAGAAGAGACCCAGTACTTC. As protein: CASSLAGTEETQYF.

This sequence joins TRBV14 and TRBJ2-5, with no clear D. The CDR3 is 13 amino acids. V lost 0 bases to trimming and J lost 9 bases, with 11 bases between them. Germline CDR1 SGHDN, CDR2 FVKESK. Here the CDR3 reads CASSQDRRSAQYF. The CDR3 coding sequence is TGTGCCAGCAGCCAAGATCGCCGGTCGGCCCAGTACTTC.

The rearrangement uses TRBV25-1 and TRBJ2-5; maybe TRBD2 (6 bases). Trimming removed 10 bases from V and 4 bases from J, with 16 bases in between. The CDR3 length is 13 residues. Looked up from germline, CDR1 is MGHDK and CDR2 is SYGVNS. The CDR3 loop reads CAIGPEGTETQYF. The CDR3 nucleotides read TGTGCCATCGGACCGGAGGGGACAGAGACCCAGTACTTC.

As regards this clonotype: This may come from a read error, since a much larger clone is one base off. This sequence joins TRBV7-2 and TRBJ1-5, with D maybe TRBD1 (5 bases). The V end was cut by 0 bases, the J end by 2 bases, with 8 bases between. Germline V gene lookup returns CDR1 SGHTA and CDR2 FQGNSA. CDR3 length: 15 residues. The CDR3 reads CASSLAEGRNQPQHF. CDR3 sequence (DNA): TGTGCCAGCAGCTTAGCCGAGGGGCGCAATCAGCCCCAGCATTTT.

About this clonotype: Given a much more abundant clone one base away, this may be a read error. This rearrangement joins TRBV28 to TRBJ1-2; 8 nucleotides match TRBD1. CDR1 and CDR2 (germline): MDHEN, SYDVKM. Trimming took 11 bases from V and 5 from J; bases not matched to a gene: 10. This CDR3 is 13 amino acids long. CDR3 sequence reads: CAGQGRGLYGYTF. The CDR3 DNA reads as TGTGCCGGACAGGGAAGGGGCCTTTATGGCTACACCTTC.

V usage is TRBV5-1 and J usage is TRBJ2-1, with 13 bases aligning to TRBD2. The germline gives CDR1 SGHRS, CDR2 YFSETQ. Trimming removed 4 bases from V and 4 bases from J; junction bases left unmatched: 14. This CDR3 comprises 19 residues. DNA of the CDR3: TGCGCCAGCAGCCCCGGAGGGACAGGGGGACTAGCGGGATACAATGAGCAGTTCTTC. Translating it yields CASSPGGTGGLAGYNEQFF.

This clonotype was observed many times. The J gene is TRBJ1-1, the V gene TRBV29-1; weak D call: TRBD1 (5 bases). The germline V and J ends were trimmed by 5 bases and 5 bases, with 15 bases remaining between them. The CDR3 totals 13 residues. CDR1 and CDR2 from the germline V gene are SQVTM and ANQGSEA. The CDR3 loop reads CSVYGGQETEAFF. The CDR3 DNA sequence: TGCAGCGTTTACGGGGGTCAGGAGACTGAAGCTTTCTTT.

This clonotype was observed at least ten times. The chain combines TRBV3-1 with TRBJ2-2; 12 positions agree with TRBD2. The CDR3 consists of 17 residues. V gave up 1 base and J gave up 5 bases; unmatched junction bases: 5. CDR1 is LGHDT, CDR2 YNNKEL, per germline (reference sequence). The CDR3 loop reads CASSQGLGLAGTGELFF. The CDR3 DNA reads TGTGCCAGCAGCCAAGGCCTCGGACTAGCGGGAACCGGGGAGCTGTTTTTT.

The chain joins TRBV28 to TRBJ1-2; 8 bases are a match to TRBD1. The CDR3 is 16 residues long. Germline assignment: CDR1 MDHEN and CDR2 SYDVKM. With 3 bases clipped from V and 8 bases from J, the junction kept 14 bases outside the gene matches. CDR3 in amino acids: CASSLPPDRAIYGYTF. The CDR3 nucleotides are TGTGCCAGCAGTTTGCCCCCGGACAGGGCGATATACGGCTACACCTTC.

This clonotype has a count of ten or more. The CDR3 DNA is TGTGCCAGCAGCTTAGGGCCCCTAGCCACAGATACGCAGTATTTT. As protein: CASSLGPLATDTQYF. The rearrangement links TRBV7-2 to TRBJ2-3, with a possible D match to TRBD2 (5 bases). The V gene's germline CDR1 is SGHTA and CDR2 FQGNSA. The V gene lost 1 base and the J gene lost 2 bases, with 10 bases spanning the gap. The CDR3 has 15 residues.

The chain recombines TRBV5-5 with TRBJ2-2; TRBD2 aligns across 9 bases. Germline V gene data show CDR1 as SGHKS and CDR2 as YYEKEE (reference sequence). The V segment lost 4 bases and the J segment 2 bases; nucleotides outside the gene matches: 3. The CDR3 runs to 15 residues. The chain's CDR3 is CASSIAGVNTGELFF. The CDR3 DNA reads as TGTGCCAGCAGCATAGCGGGAGTAAACACCGGGGAGCTGTTTTTT.

With respect to this clonotype: A much more abundant neighbour one base away suggests this may be a read error. The chain recombines TRBV10-3 with TRBJ2-1; 11 positions agree with TRBD2. The germline V gene encodes CDR1 ENHRY and CDR2 SYGVKD. The ends lost 4 bases at V and 5 bases at J; junction bases unmatched: 4. This CDR3 spans 15 amino acids. The CDR3 nucleotides read TGTGCCATCAGTGGTTTTAGCGGGAGGGACAATGAGCAGTTCTTC. Translation gives CAISGFSGRDNEQFF.

This chain connects TRBV9 to TRBJ1-2; no clear D. The germline gives CDR1 SGDLS, CDR2 YYNGEE. Deletions cut 5 bases from V and 0 bases from J, with 8 bases between. The CDR3 consists of 13 residues. The CDR3 loop reads CASRSESNYGYTF. The CDR3 coding sequence is TGTGCCAGCAGATCCGAATCTAACTATGGCTACACCTTC.

This clonotype was recorded at least ten times. This chain connects TRBV6-1 to TRBJ1-2; 10 nucleotides align to TRBD1. J was trimmed by 2 bases and V by 0 bases; bases with no gene match: 12. From germline, CDR1 is MNHNS and CDR2 SASEGT. CDR3 length: 19 residues. CDR3 loop: CASSEALRKTGGPNYGYTF. The CDR3 DNA follows: TGTGCCAGCAGTGAAGCGCTCAGGAAGACAGGGGGCCCCAACTATGGCTACACCTTC.

This clonotype showed up many times. V is TRBV5-1 and J is TRBJ2-2; possibly TRBD2 for D (6 bases). CDR3 length: 15 residues. CDR1 and CDR2 from the germline V gene are SGHRS and YFSETQ. V was trimmed by 5 bases and J by 0 bases, leaving 11 bases between them. DNA for the CDR3: TGCGCCAGCAGAGATCTAGCGACGAACACCGGGGAGCTGTTTTTT. Translating it yields CASRDLATNTGELFF.

Ten or more counts support this clonotype. This CDR3 reads CASSSPRQGARTEAFF. CDR3 nucleotide sequence: TGTGCCAGCAGTTCTCCTCGACAGGGGGCAAGGACTGAAGCTTTCTTT. The chain has TRBV27 and TRBJ1-1; TRBD1 matches at 10 bases. The CDR3 covers 16 residues. J lost 5 bases, V lost 4 bases, and 10 bases had no gene match. Germline CDR1 reads MNHEY; CDR2 reads SMNVEV (reference sequence).

This clonotype was found many times. The CDR3 loop is CASSSPNALPGQGTGANVLTF. The CDR3 DNA reads as TGTGCCAGCAGTTCCCCTAACGCTCTACCGGGACAGGGGACTGGGGCCAACGTCCTGACTTTC. V gene TRBV6-2 or TRBV6-3 combines with J gene TRBJ2-6; 10 bases agree with TRBD1. Germline V CDR1 and CDR2: MNHEY, SVGEGT. CDR3 length: 21 amino acids. J was trimmed by 2 bases and V by 4 bases; bases with no gene match: 17.

This clonotype occurred many times. The V and J genes are TRBV28 and TRBJ2-3; D is possibly TRBD1 or TRBD2 (5 bases each). The ends were cut back, 8 bases at V and 0 bases at J, with 6 bases in the middle. Germline V CDR1 and CDR2: MDHEN, SYDVKM. The CDR3 loop spans 12 amino acids. The CDR3 nucleotides read TGTGCCAGCGGGACCAGCACAGATACGCAGTATTTT. It translates to CASGTSTDTQYF. Full variable domain (rest looked up from reference TRBV28 and TRBJ2-3): DVKVTQSSRYLVKRTGEKVFLECVQDMDHENMFWYRQDPGLGLRLIYFSYDVKMKEKGDIPEGYSVSREKKERFSLILESASTNQTSMYLCASGTSTDTQYFGPGTRLTVL.

This clonotype was counted only a few times. The rearrangement joins TRBV4-3 to TRBJ1-1; maybe TRBD1 (5 bases). In germline, CDR1 is LGHNA, CDR2 YSLEER. There are 20 residues in the CDR3. V was shortened by 0 bases and J by 0 bases, with 23 bases between the two germline ends. CDR3 sequence: CASSQDTSGTLGLLNTEAFF. CDR3 DNA sequence: TGCGCCAGCAGCCAAGATACTTCCGGGACCCTGGGGCTCCTGAACACTGAAGCTTTCTTT.

The chain is built from TRBV27 and TRBJ2-3, with unresolved D. This CDR3 region has 15 residues. Trimming stripped 3 bases from V and 7 bases from J, with 17 bases between. Germline loops: CDR1 MNHEY, CDR2 SMNVEV (reference sequence). The CDR3 bases are TGTGCCAGCAGTTTTCCCTCTGTGCCGTTTCATACGCAGTATTTT. This encodes CASSFPSVPFHTQYF.

This clonotype was observed many times. V and J are TRBV2 and TRBJ2-1; 10 nucleotides match TRBD1. From germline, CDR1 is SNHLY and CDR2 FYNNEI. V shed 2 bases, J shed 6 bases, and the junction held 4 bases outside the gene matches. There are 15 residues in the CDR3. CDR3 sequence reads: CASSEWTGGTNEQFF. The CDR3 DNA follows: TGTGCCAGCAGTGAATGGACAGGGGGTACCAATGAGCAGTTCTTC.

This chain connects TRBV2 to TRBJ2-1; 11 nucleotides agree with TRBD2. Germline CDR1 and CDR2: SNHLY and FYNNEI. Trimming removed 8 bases from V and 8 bases from J; junction bases left unmatched: 5. This CDR3 has 13 amino acids. In DNA form, the CDR3 reads TGTGCCAGCTGTGGACTAGCGGGCGATGAGCAGTTCTTC. Protein sequence: CASCGLAGDEQFF.

This clonotype appeared many times. This chain links TRBV6-2 or TRBV6-3 with TRBJ1-5; no reliable D call. The CDR3 spans 15 residues. Germline assignment: CDR1 MNHEY and CDR2 SVGEGT. V was clipped by 2 bases and J by 7 bases, with 15 bases between them. The CDR3 bases are TGTGCCAGCAGTTACCTAGTCCCAGGAGGACAGCCCCAGCATTTT. Amino acids: CASSYLVPGGQPQHF.

This clonotype was found many times. This chain connects TRBV3-1 to TRBJ2-3, with no clear D. V lost 2 bases to trimming and J lost 5 bases, with 2 bases between them. This CDR3 contains 11 residues. In germline, CDR1 is LGHDT, CDR2 YNNKEL (reference sequence). CDR3 DNA sequence: TGTGCCAGCAGCCAATTAGATACGCAGTATTTT. Protein sequence: CASSQLDTQYF.

This clonotype was found a few times. This chain links TRBV7-3 with TRBJ2-6; D gene uncertain. The germline V and J ends were trimmed by 5 bases and 2 bases, with 10 bases remaining between them. The length of the CDR3 is 15 residues. Germline V lookup: CDR1 SGHTA, CDR2 FQGTGA. The CDR3 nucleotides read TGTGCCAGCAGCCCCGCAGTGGCTGGGGCCAACGTCCTGACTTTC. Its protein product is CASSPAVAGANVLTF.

Many counts were recorded for this clonotype. The chain couples TRBV7-2 to TRBJ1-1; D not certain. V dropped 5 bases and J dropped 3 bases, with 13 bases sitting between them. Per the germline V gene, CDR1 is SGHTA and CDR2 is FQGNSA. The CDR3 is 14 amino acids. The CDR3 region is CASSPRTLYTEAFF. The DNA for the CDR3 is TGTGCCAGCAGCCCCCGGACGTTATACACTGAAGCTTTCTTT.

This clonotype was recorded at least ten times. The chain is built from TRBV27 and TRBJ2-5, with TRBD2 matching over 7 bases. Unmatched junction bases numbered 17, after V lost 4 bases and J lost 3 bases. CDR3 length equals 18 residues. Germline CDR1 is MNHEY and CDR2 is SMNVEV (reference sequence). CDR3 sequence (DNA): TGTGCCAGCAGTTACACAGCGACTAGCTTTCGATCAGAAGAGACCCAGTACTTC. The encoded protein is CASSYTATSFRSEETQYF.